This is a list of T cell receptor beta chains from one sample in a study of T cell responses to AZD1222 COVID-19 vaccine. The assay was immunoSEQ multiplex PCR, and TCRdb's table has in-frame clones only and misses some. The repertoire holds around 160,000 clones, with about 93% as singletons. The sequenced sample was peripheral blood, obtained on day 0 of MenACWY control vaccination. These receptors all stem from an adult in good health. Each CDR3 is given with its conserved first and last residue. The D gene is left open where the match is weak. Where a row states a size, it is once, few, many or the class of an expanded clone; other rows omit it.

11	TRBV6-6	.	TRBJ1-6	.	CASRSNSPLHF	TGTGCCAGCAGGAGTAATTCACCCCTCCACTTT
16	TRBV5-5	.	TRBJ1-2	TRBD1	CASSPFATGGLDGYTF	TGTGCCAGCAGCCCCTTCGCGACAGGGGGGCTCGATGGCTACACCTTC
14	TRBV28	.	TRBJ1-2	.	CASSLMAGRLGYTF	TGTGCCAGCAGTTTAATGGCAGGGCGTCTTGGCTACACCTTC
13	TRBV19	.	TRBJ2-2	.	CASSIRGTGELFF	TGTGCCAGTAGTATCAGGGGAACCGGGGAGCTGTTTTTT
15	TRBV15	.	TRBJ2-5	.	CATSRDPGKGETQYF	TGTGCCACCAGCAGAGACCCGGGGAAAGGAGAGACCCAGTACTTC
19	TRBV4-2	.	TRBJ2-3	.	CASSPGWDGRPYGADTQYF	TGTGCCAGCAGCCCAGGGTGGGATGGGCGACCCTACGGCGCAGATACGCAGTATTTT
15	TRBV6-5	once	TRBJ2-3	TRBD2	CASRGLTSGRDTQYF	TGTGCCAGCAGAGGTTTAACTAGCGGGAGGGATACGCAGTATTTT
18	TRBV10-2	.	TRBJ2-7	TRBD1	CASSARGPGQGNSYEQYF	TGCGCCAGCAGTGCTAGAGGCCCGGGACAGGGTAACTCCTACGAGCAGTACTTC
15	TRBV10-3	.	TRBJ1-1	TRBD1	CAISESRQGNTEAFF	TGTGCCATCAGTGAGTCGCGACAGGGGAACACTGAAGCTTTCTTT
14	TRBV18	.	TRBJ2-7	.	CASSPPAQAYEQYF	TGTGCCAGCTCACCACCGGCTCAGGCCTACGAGCAGTACTTC
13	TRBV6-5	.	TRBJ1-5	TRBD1	CASSTGAGQPQHF	TGTGCCAGCAGCACAGGGGCGGGTCAGCCCCAGCATTTT
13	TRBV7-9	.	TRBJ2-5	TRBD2	CASSLAGGETQYF	TGTGCCAGCAGCTTGGCGGGGGGAGAGACCCAGTACTTC
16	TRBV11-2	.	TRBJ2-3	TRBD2	CASSQAGRGGADTQYF	TGTGCCAGCAGCCAGGCGGGTCGCGGGGGGGCAGATACGCAGTATTTT
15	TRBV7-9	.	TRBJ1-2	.	CASSRTARINYGYTF	TGTGCCAGCAGCCGGACCGCCAGGATTAACTATGGCTACACCTTC
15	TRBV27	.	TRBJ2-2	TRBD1	CASSFQGAPTGELFF	TGTGCCAGCAGTTTTCAGGGGGCGCCCACCGGGGAGCTGTTTTTT
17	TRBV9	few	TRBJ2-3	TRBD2	CASSVAPGRGKGDTQYF	TGTGCCAGCAGCGTAGCCCCAGGGAGGGGAAAGGGAGATACGCAGTATTTT
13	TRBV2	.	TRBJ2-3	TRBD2	CASRTSGTDTQYF	TGTGCCAGCCGGACTAGCGGGACAGATACGCAGTATTTT
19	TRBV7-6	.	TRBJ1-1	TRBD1	CASSFSPRDRGRVWDQAFF	TGTGCCAGCAGCTTTTCACCGAGGGACAGGGGGCGAGTTTGGGATCAAGCTTTCTTT
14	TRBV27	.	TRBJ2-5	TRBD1	CATAQGRSQETQYF	TGTGCCACCGCACAGGGGCGCAGCCAAGAGACCCAGTACTTC
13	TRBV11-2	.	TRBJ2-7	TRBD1	CASSRDRNYEQYF	TGTGCCAGCAGCCGGGACAGAAATTACGAGCAGTACTTC
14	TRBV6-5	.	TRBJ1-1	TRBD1	CASSSRQGSSEAFF	TGTGCCAGCAGTTCCAGACAGGGCAGCTCTGAAGCTTTCTTT
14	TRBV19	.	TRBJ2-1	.	CATSSLFYSNEQFF	TGTGCCACCAGCAGCCTCTTCTATTCAAATGAGCAGTTCTTC
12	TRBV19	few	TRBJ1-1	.	CASSISGGRAFF	TGTGCCAGTAGTATTAGCGGCGGGCGCGCTTTCTTT
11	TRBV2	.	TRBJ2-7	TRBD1	CASDRAYEQYF	TGTGCCAGCGACAGGGCCTACGAGCAGTACTTC
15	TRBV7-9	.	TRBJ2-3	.	CASSSGTPSTDTQYF	TGTGCCAGCAGCTCCGGGACTCCAAGCACAGATACGCAGTATTTT
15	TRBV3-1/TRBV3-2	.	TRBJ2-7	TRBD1	CASNQAGQGTYEQYF	TGTGCCAGCAACCAAGCGGGACAGGGGACATACGAGCAGTACTTC
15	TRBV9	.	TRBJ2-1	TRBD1	CASSVRTGGYNEQFF	TGTGCCAGCAGCGTGAGGACAGGGGGTTACAATGAGCAGTTCTTC
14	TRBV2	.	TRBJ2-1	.	CASSRHDTGNEQFF	TGTGCCAGCAGCAGGCACGATACCGGCAATGAGCAGTTCTTC
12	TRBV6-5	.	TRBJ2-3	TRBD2	CAPGKTSGTQYF	TGTGCCCCAGGGAAGACTAGCGGTACGCAGTATTTT
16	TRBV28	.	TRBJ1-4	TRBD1	CASTRPGTGSNEKLFF	TGTGCCAGCACCCGCCCTGGGACAGGTAGTAATGAAAAACTGTTTTTT
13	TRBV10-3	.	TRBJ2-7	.	CAISGGITYEQYF	TGTGCCATCAGTGGGGGGATTACCTACGAGCAGTACTTC
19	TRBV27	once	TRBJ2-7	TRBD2	CASSLTLPGLAFSNYEQYF	TGTGCCAGCAGTCTAACCCTACCGGGACTAGCATTTAGCAACTACGAGCAGTACTTC
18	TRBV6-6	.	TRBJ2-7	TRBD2	CASSPFLAGAQKSYEQYF	TGTGCCAGCAGTCCTTTCCTAGCGGGGGCCCAAAAGTCCTACGAGCAGTACTTC
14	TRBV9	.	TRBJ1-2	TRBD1	CASSEPTGDYGYTF	TGTGCCAGCAGCGAACCCACAGGGGACTATGGCTACACCTTC
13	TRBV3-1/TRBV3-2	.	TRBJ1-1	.	CASSQETNTEAFF	TGTGCCAGCAGCCAAGAAACAAACACTGAAGCTTTCTTT
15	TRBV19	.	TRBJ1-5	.	CASIPRGIRDQPQHF	TGTGCCAGTATCCCACGGGGAATTAGAGATCAGCCCCAGCATTTT
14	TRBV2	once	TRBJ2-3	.	CASTSMTSTDTQYF	TGTGCCAGCACAAGCATGACTAGCACAGATACGCAGTATTTT
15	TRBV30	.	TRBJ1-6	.	CAWSSWGLYNSPLHF	TGTGCCTGGAGTTCCTGGGGCCTCTATAATTCACCCCTCCACTTT
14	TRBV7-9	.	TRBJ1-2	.	CASSPAGEAYGYTF	TGTGCCAGCAGTCCTGCAGGGGAGGCCTATGGCTACACCTTC
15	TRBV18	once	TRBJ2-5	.	CASSPPSRTQETQYF	TGTGCCAGCTCACCACCGAGCAGGACCCAAGAGACCCAGTACTTC
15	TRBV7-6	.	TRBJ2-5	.	CASSLSPPSSQTQYF	TGTGCCAGCAGCTTAAGTCCCCCGTCGTCCCAGACCCAGTACTTC
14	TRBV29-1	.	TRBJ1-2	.	CSVEVTREFYGYTF	TGCAGCGTTGAAGTTACGAGGGAGTTCTATGGCTACACCTTC
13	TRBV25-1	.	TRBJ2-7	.	CASSSGNSYEQYF	TGTGCCAGCAGTAGTGGAAACTCCTACGAGCAGTACTTC
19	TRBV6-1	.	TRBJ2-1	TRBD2	CASSERLAGGFSSYNEQFF	TGTGCCAGCAGTGAACGACTAGCGGGGGGGTTTAGCTCCTACAATGAGCAGTTCTTC
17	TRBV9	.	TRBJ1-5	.	CASSVPRDGDLNQPQHF	TGTGCCAGCAGCGTTCCCCGGGACGGCGATCTCAATCAGCCCCAGCATTTT
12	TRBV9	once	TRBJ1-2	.	CASRGVNYGYTF	TGTGCCAGCCGTGGGGTTAACTATGGCTACACCTTC
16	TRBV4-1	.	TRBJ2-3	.	CASSRGLVRGTDTQYF	TGCGCCAGCAGCCGAGGTCTGGTTCGGGGCACAGATACGCAGTATTTT
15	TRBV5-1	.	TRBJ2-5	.	CASSLEPGVGETQYF	TGCGCCAGCAGCTTGGAGCCGGGGGTGGGAGAGACCCAGTACTTC
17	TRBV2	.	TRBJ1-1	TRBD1	CASSGTGGLTMNTEAFF	TGTGCCAGCAGTGGGACAGGGGGTTTGACCATGAACACTGAAGCTTTCTTT
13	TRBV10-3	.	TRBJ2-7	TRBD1	CAISGTESYEQYF	TGTGCCATTTCAGGGACAGAGTCATACGAGCAGTACTTC
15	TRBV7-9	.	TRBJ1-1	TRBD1	CASSFRDRGNTEAFF	TGTGCCAGCAGCTTTCGGGACAGAGGGAACACTGAAGCTTTCTTT
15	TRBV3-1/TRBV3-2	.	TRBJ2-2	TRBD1	CASSQTGGGTGELFF	TGTGCCAGCAGCCAGACAGGGGGCGGGACCGGGGAGCTGTTTTTT
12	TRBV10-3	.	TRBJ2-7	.	CAISDLHYEQYF	TGTGCCATCAGTGACTTGCACTACGAGCAGTACTTC
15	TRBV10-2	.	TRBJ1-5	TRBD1	CASRGLDRGNQPQHF	TGCGCCAGCAGAGGCCTGGACAGGGGGAATCAGCCCCAGCATTTT
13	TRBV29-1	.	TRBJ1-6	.	CSATVSLNSPLHF	TGCAGCGCAACAGTATCGTTAAATTCACCCCTCCACTTT
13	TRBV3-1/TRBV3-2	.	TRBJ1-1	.	CASSQDATLEAFF	TGTGCCAGCAGCCAAGATGCGACACTCGAAGCTTTCTTT
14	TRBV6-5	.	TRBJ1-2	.	CASSLDGAPYGYTF	TGTGCCAGCAGTCTTGACGGAGCCCCCTATGGCTACACCTTC
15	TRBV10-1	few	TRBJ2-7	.	CAQHSSALGFDEQYF	TGCGCCCAGCACTCGAGCGCGTTAGGATTCGACGAGCAGTACTTC
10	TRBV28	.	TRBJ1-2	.	CAKLVGGYTF	TGTGCCAAGTTGGTGGGTGGCTACACCTTC